The sequence of this T cell receptor (beta chain) was determined in a study of CD8 T cells in ankylosing spondylitis. TCRdb reprocessed the 5' RACE reads with MiXCR, giving one entry per CDR3 protein. The sample yields around 210,000 distinct CDR3 sequences, 8% to 10% seen once. This clonotype occurred many times. Sequencing input: blood, either unsorted or a sorted T cell fraction (not recorded which). The source of this sequence is a female donor with ankylosing spondylitis or in good health (not recorded which).

The CDR3 sequence: CASSSGTPTAEQYF. In DNA form, the CDR3 reads TGTGCCAGCAGTTCCGGGACCCCTACCGCCGAGCAGTACTTC. This chain links TRBV5-5 with TRBJ2-7, with D perhaps assigned TRBD1 or TRBD2 (5 bases each). Germline-derived CDR1 and CDR2 are SGHKS and YYEKEE (reference sequence). The V and J ends lost 5 bases and 6 bases respectively, with 18 bases between them. The CDR3 length is 14 residues.